A single sample is the source of the 25 T cell receptor beta chains below, sequenced in a study of blood T cell repertoires in COVID-19 (dated by TCRdb to 2019 to 2021). Library generation was performed with the immunoSEQ multiplex PCR assay. The immuneACCESS repertoire file appears here via TCRdb, limited to in-frame rearrangements. These files lack a portion of the clones; in checked studies, under half of the deficit traces to unresolved V genes, and the cause of the others is not known. The sample contains about 110,000 clones, 85% to 90% of them found a single time. The top ten clonotypes cover less than 1.5% of the sample. The sample taken for sequencing was peripheral blood. The receptors originated from a human donor in a cohort sampled during active COVID-19.

This clone was recorded only once. The chain couples TRBV19 to TRBJ1-5, with TRBD1 matching over 12 bases. This CDR3 contains 19 residues. V was pared by 3 bases and J by 1 base, with 10 bases of the junction left unmatched. Germline lookup yields CDR1 LNHDA and CDR2 SQIVND (reference sequence). CDR3 sequence (DNA): TGTGCCAGTAGTATTGGAAGCGGGACAGGGGGCTGGAGCAATCAGCCCCAGCATTTT. Translated: CASSIGSGTGGWSNQPQHF.

This clone was seen only a few times. This chain links TRBV7-9 with TRBJ2-7, with 7 bases lining up with TRBD1. The CDR3 length is 13 residues. Germline CDR1 is SEHNR and CDR2 is FQNEAQ (reference sequence). J was trimmed by 6 bases and V by 5 bases; bases with no gene match: 7. The CDR3 DNA is TGTGCCAGCAGCATCGGCCGACAGGGCGAGCAGTACTTC. Residues: CASSIGRQGEQYF.

The J gene is TRBJ2-7, the V gene TRBV7-8; 9 bases match TRBD2. Germline loops: CDR1 SGHVS, CDR2 FQNEAQ. Trimming removed 1 base from V and 2 bases from J; junction bases left unmatched: 9. The CDR3 consists of 17 residues. The CDR3, as DNA: TGTGCCAGCAGCTTAGAGGTGGCGCTAGCGGGGCCCTACGAGCAGTACTTC. Translated, it gives CASSLEVALAGPYEQYF.

The rearrangement uses TRBV5-1 and TRBJ1-1; 12 bases match TRBD1. Per germline, CDR1 SGHRS and CDR2 YFSETQ. V trimming: 4 bases; J trimming: 3 bases; junction bases outside the gene matches: 7. The CDR3 runs 16 residues. CDR3 nucleotides: TGCGCCAGCAGCCCCGGGACAGGGGGCCCGGACACTGAAGCTTTCTTT. Protein sequence: CASSPGTGGPDTEAFF.

The gene calls are TRBV11-2 and TRBJ1-1, with TRBD1 matching over 9 bases. In germline, CDR1 is SGHAT, CDR2 FQNNGV. V lost 5 bases and J lost 1; bases outside the gene matches: 8. The CDR3 spans 16 residues. CDR3 nucleotide sequence: TGTGCCAGCAGCCCCGGACAGGGGCCTCAGAACACTGAAGCTTTCTTT. Residues: CASSPGQGPQNTEAFF. The full variable domain, with the rest looked up from reference TRBV11-2 and TRBJ1-1, is EAGVAQSPRYKIIEKRQSVAFWCNPISGHATLYWYQQILGQGPKLLIQFQNNGVVDDSQLPKDRFSAERLKGVDSTLKIQPAKLEDSAVYLCASSPGQGPQNTEAFFGQGTRLTVV.

The chain combines TRBV5-1 with TRBJ1-1; 7 bases align to TRBD1. CDR3 length equals 15 residues. After removal of 2 bases from V and 2 bases from J, the junction contained 6 bases not matched to a gene. CDR1 and CDR2 (germline): SGHRS, YFSETQ. The CDR3 here is CASSFERGGNTEAFF. In DNA, the CDR3 is TGCGCCAGCAGCTTTGAGAGAGGGGGCAACACTGAAGCTTTCTTT. Supplemented by reference TRBV5-1 and TRBJ1-1, the full variable domain reads KAGVTQTPRYLIKTRGQQVTLSCSPISGHRSVSWYQQTPGQGLQFLFEYFSETQRNKGNFPGRFSGRQFSNSRSEMNVSTLELGDSALYLCASSFERGGNTEAFFGQGTRLTVV.

This clone was detected only a few times. The rearrangement uses TRBV4-1 and TRBJ1-5; 7 positions agree with TRBD1. Germline-derived CDR1 and CDR2 are MGHRA and YSYEKL. V lost 4 bases, J lost 4 bases, and 4 bases stayed unmatched. The CDR3 loop spans 14 amino acids. CDR3 loop: CASSRTGKNQPQHF. The CDR3 nucleotides read TGCGCCAGCAGCCGGACAGGTAAAAATCAGCCCCAGCATTTT.

V gene TRBV7-9 combines with J gene TRBJ1-4; D gene ambiguous. The CDR3 sequence is 12 residues long. CDR1 is SEHNR, CDR2 FQNEAQ, per germline (reference sequence). V was trimmed by 5 bases and J by 7 bases, leaving 8 bases between them. DNA of the CDR3: TGTGCCAGCAGCAGGGTAGCTGAAAAACTGTTTTTT. Protein: CASSRVAEKLFF.

The V and J genes are TRBV4-2 and TRBJ2-7; 7 bases are shared with TRBD2. From germline, CDR1 is LGHNA and CDR2 YNFKEQ. With 4 bases clipped from V and 0 bases from J, the junction kept 6 bases outside the gene matches. The CDR3 loop spans 15 amino acids. Here the CDR3 reads CASSRQRDISYEQYF. CDR3 nucleotides: TGTGCCAGCAGCCGTCAGCGGGATATCTCCTACGAGCAGTACTTC.

V and J are TRBV24-1 and TRBJ2-7; weak D call: TRBD1 (5 bases). The germline gives CDR1 KGHDR, CDR2 SFDVKD. The CDR3 is made up of 15 amino acids. V lost 3 bases, J lost 1 base, and 12 bases lay in between. The CDR3 sequence is CATSDHSGSSYEQYF. CDR3 DNA: TGTGCCACCAGTGATCATTCAGGGTCATCCTACGAGCAGTACTTC.

This chain joins TRBV7-2 and TRBJ1-5; D is possibly TRBD1 (5 bases). The germline V gene encodes CDR1 SGHTA and CDR2 FQGNSA. The CDR3 has 18 residues. Trimming pared 2 bases from V and 1 base from J, leaving 18 bases between. In DNA, the CDR3 is TGTGCCAGCAGCTTAAGAGTTGGGGGGGTTGAGAGCAATCAGCCCCAGCATTTT. Translating gives CASSLRVGGVESNQPQHF.

The gene calls are TRBV12-5 and TRBJ1-5; 7 bases are shared with TRBD1. CDR1 and CDR2 from the germline V gene are LGHNT and FRNRAP. CDR3 length equals 16 residues. V lost 6 bases and J lost 4; bases outside the gene matches: 12. Here the CDR3 reads CASGSDRRARNQPQHF. In DNA form, the CDR3 reads TGTGCTAGTGGCTCGGACAGGCGAGCCCGAAATCAGCCCCAGCATTTT.

The genes are TRBV7-2 and TRBJ1-1; weak D call: TRBD1 (5 bases). Trimming removed 5 bases from V and 4 bases from J, with 20 bases in between. This CDR3 has 16 amino acids. Germline V gene lookup returns CDR1 SGHTA and CDR2 FQGNSA. In nucleotides, the CDR3 is TGTGCCAGCAGCCCTGGCCGGGACTTGGTGTCCACTGAAGCTTTCTTT. Its translation is CASSPGRDLVSTEAFF.

This sequence joins TRBV15 and TRBJ2-1; TRBD2 is a possible D gene (6 bases). This CDR3 comprises 15 residues. The germline CDR1 and CDR2 sequences are LNHNV and YYDKDF (reference sequence). V was clipped by 3 bases and J by 5 bases, with 14 bases between them. CDR3 residues: CATSSGGGFDNEQFF. The DNA of the CDR3 is TGTGCCACCAGCAGCGGAGGAGGGTTCGACAATGAGCAGTTCTTC.

The chain has TRBV5-1 and TRBJ1-1; tentatively, D is TRBD1 (6 bases). CDR1 is SGHRS and CDR2 is YFSETQ in the germline V gene. The germline V and J ends were trimmed by 4 bases and 1 base, with 11 bases remaining between them. The CDR3 has 14 amino acids. CDR3 DNA: TGCGCCAGCAGCCCCCTGACAGGGAACACTGAAGCTTTCTTT. It encodes CASSPLTGNTEAFF. Supplemented by reference TRBV5-1 and TRBJ1-1, the full variable domain reads KAGVTQTPRYLIKTRGQQVTLSCSPISGHRSVSWYQQTPGQGLQFLFEYFSETQRNKGNFPGRFSGRQFSNSRSEMNVSTLELGDSALYLCASSPLTGNTEAFFGQGTRLTVV.

This chain joins TRBV18 and TRBJ2-7; D is possibly TRBD1 (5 bases). From germline, CDR1 is KGHSH and CDR2 LQKENI. V was cut by 1 base and J by 5 bases, with 12 bases left in between. This CDR3 has 14 amino acids. Here the CDR3 reads CASSPRSRAHEQYF. CDR3 coding DNA: TGTGCCAGCTCACCACGGTCCAGGGCCCACGAGCAGTACTTC.

The chain uses TRBV21-1 and TRBJ1-1. TRBV21-1 constitutes a pseudogene. The CDR3 length is 15 residues. The CDR3 DNA follows: TGTGCCAGCAGCAAAAGAGTGGAGGGGAACACTGAAGCTTTCTTT. Translating gives CASSKRVEGNTEAFF.

The genes are TRBV7-3 and TRBJ2-5; 9 nucleotides align to TRBD2. The CDR3 length is 16 residues. Germline trimming cut 5 bases from V and 4 bases from J; bases unmatched to any gene: 11. From germline, CDR1 is SGHTA and CDR2 FQGTGA. CDR3 coding DNA: TGTGCCAGCAGCCTTAAGGGGCTAGCGGGGAGAGAGACCCAGTACTTC. Translated: CASSLKGLAGRETQYF.

This chain connects TRBV2 to TRBJ2-7, with D possibly being TRBD2 (7 bases). The CDR3 has 15 amino acids. V lost 6 bases, J lost 6 bases, and 21 bases lay in between. Per germline, CDR1 SNHLY and CDR2 FYNNEI. The CDR3, as DNA: TGTGCCAGCAGAGCGGGCTTGACGAGGGGGGGCGAGCAGTACTTC. It translates to CASRAGLTRGGEQYF. Supplemented by reference TRBV2 and TRBJ2-7, the full variable domain reads EPEVTQTPSHQVTQMGQEVILRCVPISNHLYFYWYRQILGQKVEFLVSFYNNEISEKSEIFDDQFSVERPDGSNFTLKIRSTKLEDSAMYFCASRAGLTRGGEQYFGPGTRLTVT.

This clone appeared once. The rearrangement uses TRBV10-3 and TRBJ1-2; D might be TRBD1 (5 bases). V lost 7 bases, J lost 5 bases, and 14 bases lay in between. This CDR3 has 13 amino acids. The germline CDR1 and CDR2 sequences are ENHRY and SYGVKD. CDR3 amino acids: CAITSGGDYGYTF. The CDR3 coding sequence is TGTGCCATCACGAGCGGGGGAGATTATGGCTACACCTTC.

The rearrangement uses TRBV28 and TRBJ2-3; TRBD1 might be the D (6 bases). Deletions cut 8 bases from V and 2 bases from J, with 20 bases between. The CDR3 contains 16 residues. Looked up from germline, CDR1 is MDHEN and CDR2 is SYDVKM. The CDR3 reads CASQPLGARFTDTQYF. The CDR3 nucleotides are TGTGCCAGCCAGCCTCTGGGGGCACGGTTCACAGATACGCAGTATTTT.

This chain joins TRBV19 and TRBJ2-7; 7 positions agree with TRBD1. CDR1 and CDR2 from the germline V gene are LNHDA and SQIVND (reference sequence). CDR3 size: 13 residues. V was clipped by 1 base and J by 6 bases; unmatched bases: 3. The CDR3, as DNA: TGTGCCAGTAGTATAGGGGGACAGACCGAGCAGTACTTC. It codes for CASSIGGQTEQYF.

This clone was seen only a few times. This chain connects TRBV7-8 to TRBJ1-1; 11 nucleotides agree with TRBD1. The CDR3 covers 15 residues. Germline trimming cut 5 bases from V and 4 bases from J; bases unmatched to any gene: 6. Per germline, CDR1 SGHVS and CDR2 FQNEAQ. The CDR3, as DNA: TGTGCCAGCAGCACACGGACAGGGGGCACCACTGAAGCTTTCTTT. Translation gives CASSTRTGGTTEAFF.

This rearrangement joins TRBV19 to TRBJ1-3; D possibly corresponds to TRBD1 (5 bases). This CDR3 has 14 residues. V was clipped by 6 bases and J by 2 bases, with 11 bases between them. Germline V CDR1 and CDR2: LNHDA, SQIVND (reference sequence). The CDR3 nucleotides read TGTGCCAGTAGGCAGACAGCAGCTGGAAACACCATATATTTT. Its protein is CASRQTAAGNTIYF.

The genes are TRBV10-3 and TRBJ2-1, with 8 bases aligning to TRBD1. Germline V gene sequence: CDR1 ENHRY, CDR2 SYGVKD. V was pared by 4 bases and J by 5 bases, with 10 bases of the junction left unmatched. The CDR3 consists of 16 residues. CDR3 protein: CAISARPGQDNNEQFF. Here the CDR3 DNA reads TGTGCCATCAGTGCACGACCGGGACAGGATAACAATGAGCAGTTCTTC.